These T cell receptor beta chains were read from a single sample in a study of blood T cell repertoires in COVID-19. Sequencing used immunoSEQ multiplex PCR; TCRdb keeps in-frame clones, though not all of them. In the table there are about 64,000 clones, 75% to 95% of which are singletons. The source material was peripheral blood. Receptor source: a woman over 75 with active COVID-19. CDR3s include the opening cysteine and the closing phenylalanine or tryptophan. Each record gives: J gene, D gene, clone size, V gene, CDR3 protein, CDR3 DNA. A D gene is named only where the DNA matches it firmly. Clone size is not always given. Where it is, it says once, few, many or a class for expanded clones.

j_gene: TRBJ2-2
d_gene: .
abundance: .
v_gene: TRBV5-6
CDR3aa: CASSPIAETNTGELFF
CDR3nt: TGTGCCAGCAGCCCAATAGCGGAGACGAACACCGGGGAGCTGTTTTTT

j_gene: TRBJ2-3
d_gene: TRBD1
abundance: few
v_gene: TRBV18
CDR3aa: CASSPPPGQTTDTQYF
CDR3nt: TGTGCCAGCTCACCCCCTCCGGGACAGACCACAGATACGCAGTATTTT

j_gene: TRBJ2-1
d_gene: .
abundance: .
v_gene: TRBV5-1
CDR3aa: CASSLGQASGEQFF
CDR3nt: TGCGCCAGCAGCTTGGGACAGGCGTCAGGTGAGCAGTTCTTC

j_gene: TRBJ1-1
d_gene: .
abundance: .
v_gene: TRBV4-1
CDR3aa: CASRLTANTEAFF
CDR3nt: TGCGCCAGCAGACTGACAGCGAACACTGAAGCTTTCTTT

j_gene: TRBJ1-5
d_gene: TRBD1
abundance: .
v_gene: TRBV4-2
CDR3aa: CASSPSGTGGQPQHF
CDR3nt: TGTGCCAGCAGCCCGTCCGGGACAGGGGGTCAGCCCCAGCATTTT

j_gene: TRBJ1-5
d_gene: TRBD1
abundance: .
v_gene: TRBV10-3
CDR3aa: CAISEGTGNRQPQHF
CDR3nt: TGTGCCATCAGTGAGGGGACAGGGAATCGACAGCCCCAGCATTTT

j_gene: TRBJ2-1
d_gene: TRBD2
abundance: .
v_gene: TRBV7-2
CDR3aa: CASSLVVGLAYNEQFF
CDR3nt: TGTGCCAGCAGCTTAGTTGTAGGACTAGCTTACAATGAGCAGTTCTTC

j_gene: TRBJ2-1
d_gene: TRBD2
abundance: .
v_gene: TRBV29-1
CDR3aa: CSSLLAGSIDEQFF
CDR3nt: TGCAGCTCCTTACTAGCGGGGAGTATCGATGAGCAGTTCTTC

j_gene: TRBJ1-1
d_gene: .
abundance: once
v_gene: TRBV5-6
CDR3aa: CASSFGQMNTEAFF
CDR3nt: TGTGCCAGCAGCTTTGGACAGATGAACACTGAAGCTTTCTTT

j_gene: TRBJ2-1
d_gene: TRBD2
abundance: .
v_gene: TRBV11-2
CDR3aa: CASSFQTSGRRGNEQFF
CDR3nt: TGTGCCAGCAGCTTCCAGACTAGCGGGAGGAGGGGCAATGAGCAGTTCTTC

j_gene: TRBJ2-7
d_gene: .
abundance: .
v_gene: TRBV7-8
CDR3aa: CASSFGSQAEQYF
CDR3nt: TGTGCCAGCAGCTTTGGTAGTCAGGCGGAGCAGTACTTC

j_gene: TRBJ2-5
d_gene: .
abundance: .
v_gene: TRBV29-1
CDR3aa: CSVVNLQGRENF
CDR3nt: TGCAGCGTTGTTAATTTACAGGGCAGGGAAAACTTC

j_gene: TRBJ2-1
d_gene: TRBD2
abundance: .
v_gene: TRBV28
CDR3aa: CASIGGGAYNEQFF
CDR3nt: TGTGCCAGCATCGGCGGGGGGGCCTACAATGAGCAGTTCTTC

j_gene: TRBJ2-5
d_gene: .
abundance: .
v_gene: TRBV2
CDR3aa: CASSGDSQETQYF
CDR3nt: TGTGCCAGCAGTGGGGACTCTCAAGAGACCCAGTACTTC

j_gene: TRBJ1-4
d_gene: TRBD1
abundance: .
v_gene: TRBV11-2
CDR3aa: CASSPGTGYEKLFF
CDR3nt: TGTGCCAGCAGCCCTGGGACAGGGTACGAAAAACTGTTTTTT

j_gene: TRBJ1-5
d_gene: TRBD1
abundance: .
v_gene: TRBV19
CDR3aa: CASRMGRGPYQPQHF
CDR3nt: TGTGCCAGTAGGATGGGCAGGGGGCCTTATCAGCCCCAGCATTTT

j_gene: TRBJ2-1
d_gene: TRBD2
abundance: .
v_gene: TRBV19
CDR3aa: CASSWGTSHEWDEQFF
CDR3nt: TGTGCCAGTAGTTGGGGGACTAGCCATGAATGGGATGAGCAGTTCTTC

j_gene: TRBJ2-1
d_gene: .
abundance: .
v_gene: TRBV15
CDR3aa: CATTAGGTNEQFF
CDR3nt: TGTGCCACCACAGCCGGGGGAACTAATGAGCAGTTCTTC

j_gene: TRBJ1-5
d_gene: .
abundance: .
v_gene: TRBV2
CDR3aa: CASSYRVAQPQHF
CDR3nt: TGTGCCAGCAGTTACAGAGTTGCTCAGCCCCAGCATTTT

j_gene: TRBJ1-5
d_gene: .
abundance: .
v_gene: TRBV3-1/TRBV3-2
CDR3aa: CASSQGSQPQHF
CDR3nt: TGTGCCAGCAGCCAGGGGAGTCAGCCCCAGCATTTT

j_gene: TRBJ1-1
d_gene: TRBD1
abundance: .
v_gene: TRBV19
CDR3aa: CASSTAGTGEAFF
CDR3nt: TGTGCCAGTAGTACCGCCGGGACAGGTGAAGCTTTCTTT

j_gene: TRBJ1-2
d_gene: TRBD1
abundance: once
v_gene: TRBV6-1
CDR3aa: CASSELGTGGYYGYTF
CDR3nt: TGTGCCAGCAGTGAACTCGGGACAGGGGGCTACTATGGCTACACCTTC

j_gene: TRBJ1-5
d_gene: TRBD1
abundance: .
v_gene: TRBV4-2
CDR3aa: CASSQDLRGVKPQHF
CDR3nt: TGTGCCAGCAGCCAAGACCTCAGGGGGGTTAAGCCCCAGCATTTT

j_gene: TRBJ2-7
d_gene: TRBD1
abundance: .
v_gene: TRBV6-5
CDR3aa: CASRRDRGLYEQYF
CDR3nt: TGTGCCAGCAGGCGCGACAGGGGATTATACGAGCAGTACTTC

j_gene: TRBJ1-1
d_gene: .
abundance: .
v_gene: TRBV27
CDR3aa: CASSLGLGLHTEAFF
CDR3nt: TGTGCCAGCAGTTTAGGCTTGGGGCTCCACACTGAAGCTTTCTTT

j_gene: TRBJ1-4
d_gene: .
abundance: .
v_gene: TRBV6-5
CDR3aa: CASSYSKGENEKLFF
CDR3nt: TGTGCCAGCAGTTACTCGAAAGGGGAAAATGAAAAACTGTTTTTT

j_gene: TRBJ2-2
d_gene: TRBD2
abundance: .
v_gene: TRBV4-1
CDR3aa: CASSQGFFGGRDTGELFF
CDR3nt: TGCGCCAGCAGCCAAGGGTTCTTCGGCGGGAGGGACACCGGGGAGCTGTTTTTT

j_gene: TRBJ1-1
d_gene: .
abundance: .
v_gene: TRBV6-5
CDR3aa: CASSYSRDTEAFF
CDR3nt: TGTGCCAGCAGTTACTCGCGGGACACTGAAGCTTTCTTT

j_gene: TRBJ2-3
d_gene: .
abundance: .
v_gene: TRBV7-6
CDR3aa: CASSLALAGAPDTQYF
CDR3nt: TGTGCCAGCAGCTTAGCGTTGGCAGGGGCCCCAGATACGCAGTATTTT

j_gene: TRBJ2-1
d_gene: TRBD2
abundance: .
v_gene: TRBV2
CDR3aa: CASRHGGGYNEQFF
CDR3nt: TGTGCCAGCAGGCACGGGGGGGGATACAATGAGCAGTTCTTC

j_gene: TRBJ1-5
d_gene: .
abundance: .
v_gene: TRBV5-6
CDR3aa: CASSFRGGGQPQHF
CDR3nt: TGTGCCAGCAGCTTCAGGGGAGGGGGGCAGCCCCAGCATTTT

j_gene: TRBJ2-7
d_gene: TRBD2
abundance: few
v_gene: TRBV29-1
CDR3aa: CSVETGTRGEQYF
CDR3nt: TGCAGCGTTGAAACCGGGACTAGAGGCGAGCAGTACTTC

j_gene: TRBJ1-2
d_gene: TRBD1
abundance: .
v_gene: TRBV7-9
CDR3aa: CASSFGTGAYGYTF
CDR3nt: TGTGCCAGCAGCTTTGGGACAGGGGCTTATGGCTACACCTTC

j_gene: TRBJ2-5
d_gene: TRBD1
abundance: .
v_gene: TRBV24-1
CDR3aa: CATSEAQGAETQYF
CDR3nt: TGTGCCACCAGTGAAGCACAGGGGGCTGAGACCCAGTACTTC

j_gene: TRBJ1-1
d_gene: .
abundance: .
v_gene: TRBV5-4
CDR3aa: CASSRDTEAFF
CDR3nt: TGTGCCAGCAGCCGGGACACAGAAGCTTTCTTT

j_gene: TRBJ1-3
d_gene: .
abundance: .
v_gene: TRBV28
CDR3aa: CASSSQGYRNTIYF
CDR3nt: TGTGCCAGCAGTTCTCAGGGGTACCGAAACACCATATATTTT

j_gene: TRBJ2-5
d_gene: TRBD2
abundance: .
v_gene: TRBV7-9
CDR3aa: CASIGGGTHPPQETQYF
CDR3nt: TGTGCCAGCATCGGGGGGGGGACCCATCCACCCCAAGAGACCCAGTACTTC

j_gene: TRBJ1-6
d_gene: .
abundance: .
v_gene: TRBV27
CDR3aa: CASSDTDNSPLHF
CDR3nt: TGTGCCAGCAGCGACACTGATAATTCACCCCTCCACTTT

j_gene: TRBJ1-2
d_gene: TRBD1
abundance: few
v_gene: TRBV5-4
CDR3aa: CASSSGQEGLGYTF
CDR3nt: TGTGCCAGCAGCTCCGGACAGGAAGGTCTTGGCTACACCTTC

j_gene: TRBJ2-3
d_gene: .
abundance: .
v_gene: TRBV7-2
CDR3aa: CASSLDFTDTQYF
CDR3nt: TGTGCCAGCAGCTTGGACTTTACAGATACGCAGTATTTT

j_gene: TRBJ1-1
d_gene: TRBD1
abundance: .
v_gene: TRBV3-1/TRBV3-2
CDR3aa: CASSHWDRLNTEAFF
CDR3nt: TGTGCCAGCAGCCATTGGGACAGGCTGAACACTGAAGCTTTCTTT